The present T cell receptor beta chain was sequenced within a study of post-analysis software for immune sequencing data. Background on the study: Clinical courses comprised relapsing-remitting, secondary progressive and progressive-relapsing multiple sclerosis. Findings and caveats of the study: People with multiple sclerosis had a significantly lower normalized Chao1 diversity than controls did. The five TRBV segments detected at higher frequency in patients than in controls included TRBV5-6, TRBV5-1 and TRBV20-1.

CDR1 and CDR2 (germline): SNHLY, FYNNEI. The CDR3 loop spans 17 amino acids. With 9 bases removed from V and 2 bases from J, the gap between germline ends came to 24 bases. As to this clonotype: Its target is not known.

Unique molecular identifiers had been added to the TCR beta cDNA libraries. MiXCR was run by TCRdb on the PCR reads, yielding one entry per CDR3 protein. The data contain about 540,000 distinct CDR3 sequences, around 34% of them singletons. This sequence joins TRBV2 and TRBJ2-3, with D unresolved. This clonotype originated in a girl under 18 with multiple sclerosis. The sample consisted of blood. DNA for the CDR3: TGTGCCAGGTCCCAATTAATGGCAGGAGAAGTCACAGATACGCAGTATTTT. Its translation is CARSQLMAGEVTDTQYF.